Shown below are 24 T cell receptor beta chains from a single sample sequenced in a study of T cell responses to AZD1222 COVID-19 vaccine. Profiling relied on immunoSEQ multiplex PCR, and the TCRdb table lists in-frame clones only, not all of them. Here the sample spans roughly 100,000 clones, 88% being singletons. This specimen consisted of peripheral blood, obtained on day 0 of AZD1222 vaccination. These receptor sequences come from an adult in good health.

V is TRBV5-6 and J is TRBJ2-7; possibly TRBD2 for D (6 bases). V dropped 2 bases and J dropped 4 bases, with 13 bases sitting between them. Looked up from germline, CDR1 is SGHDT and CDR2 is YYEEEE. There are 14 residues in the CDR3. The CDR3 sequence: CASSLGDSIYEQYF. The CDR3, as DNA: TGTGCCAGCAGCTTAGGGGACTCAATATACGAGCAGTACTTC. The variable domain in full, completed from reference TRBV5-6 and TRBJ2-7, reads DAGVTQSPTHLIKTRGQQVTLRCSPKSGHDTVSWYQQALGQGPQFIFQYYEEEERQRGNFPDRFSGHQFPNYSSELNVNALLLGDSALYLCASSLGDSIYEQYFGPGTRLTVT.

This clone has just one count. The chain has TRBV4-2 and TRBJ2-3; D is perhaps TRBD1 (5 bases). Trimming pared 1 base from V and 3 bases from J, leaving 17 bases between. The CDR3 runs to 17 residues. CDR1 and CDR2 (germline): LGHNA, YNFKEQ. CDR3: CASSQAPDSIRTDTQYF. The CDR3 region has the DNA TGTGCCAGCAGCCAAGCCCCCGACAGCATACGGACAGATACGCAGTATTTT.

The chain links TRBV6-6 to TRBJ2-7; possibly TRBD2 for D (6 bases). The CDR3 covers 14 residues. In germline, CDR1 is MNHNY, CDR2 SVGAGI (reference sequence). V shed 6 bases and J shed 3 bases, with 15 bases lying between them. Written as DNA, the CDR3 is TGTGCCAGCAGCGGGAGACAGAGGGGCTACGAGCAGTACTTC. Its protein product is CASSGRQRGYEQYF.

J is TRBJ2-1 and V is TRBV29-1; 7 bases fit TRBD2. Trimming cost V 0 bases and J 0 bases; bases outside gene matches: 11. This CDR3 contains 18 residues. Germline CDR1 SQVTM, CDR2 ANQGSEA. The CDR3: CSVEDRGSGLSSYNEQFF. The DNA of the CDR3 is TGCAGCGTTGAAGATCGAGGTAGCGGGCTGAGCTCCTACAATGAGCAGTTCTTC.

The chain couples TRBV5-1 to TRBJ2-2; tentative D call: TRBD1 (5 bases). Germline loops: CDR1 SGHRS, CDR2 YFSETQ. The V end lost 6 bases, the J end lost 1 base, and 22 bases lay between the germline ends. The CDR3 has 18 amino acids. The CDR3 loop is CASTPPPYRTQNTGELFF. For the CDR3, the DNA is TGCGCCAGCACCCCCCCACCCTACAGGACACAGAACACCGGGGAGCTGTTTTTT.

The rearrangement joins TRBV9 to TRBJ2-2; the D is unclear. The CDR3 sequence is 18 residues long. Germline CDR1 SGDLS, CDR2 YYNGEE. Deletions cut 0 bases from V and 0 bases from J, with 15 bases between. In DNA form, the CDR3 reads TGTGCCAGCAGCGTAGCCGGACCCGAAGCCGCGAACACCGGGGAGCTGTTTTTT. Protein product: CASSVAGPEAANTGELFF.

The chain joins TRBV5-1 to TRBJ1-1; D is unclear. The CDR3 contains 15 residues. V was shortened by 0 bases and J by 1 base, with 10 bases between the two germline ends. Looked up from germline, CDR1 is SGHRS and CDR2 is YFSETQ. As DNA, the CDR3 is TGCGCCAGCAGCTTGGAGGGTGGGAGGAACACTGAAGCTTTCTTT. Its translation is CASSLEGGRNTEAFF. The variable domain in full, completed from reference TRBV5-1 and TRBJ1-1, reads KAGVTQTPRYLIKTRGQQVTLSCSPISGHRSVSWYQQTPGQGLQFLFEYFSETQRNKGNFPGRFSGRQFSNSRSEMNVSTLELGDSALYLCASSLEGGRNTEAFFGQGTRLTVV.

CDR3 in DNA: TGTGCCAGCAGCCAACCGGGAGGAAACACCATATATTTT. This translates into CASSQPGGNTIYF. The chain is built from TRBV7-2 and TRBJ1-3; no clear D. The CDR3 has 13 residues. The ends were cut back, 5 bases at V and 4 bases at J, with 9 bases in the middle. Looked up from germline, CDR1 is SGHTA and CDR2 is FQGNSA.

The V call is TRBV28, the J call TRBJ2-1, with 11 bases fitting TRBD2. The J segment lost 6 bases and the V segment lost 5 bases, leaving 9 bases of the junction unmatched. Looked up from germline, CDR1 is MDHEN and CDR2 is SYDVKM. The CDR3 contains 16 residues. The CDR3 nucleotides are TGTGCCAGCAGTCCAGCCGGGACTAGCGGTGGCAATGAGCAGTTCTTC. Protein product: CASSPAGTSGGNEQFF.

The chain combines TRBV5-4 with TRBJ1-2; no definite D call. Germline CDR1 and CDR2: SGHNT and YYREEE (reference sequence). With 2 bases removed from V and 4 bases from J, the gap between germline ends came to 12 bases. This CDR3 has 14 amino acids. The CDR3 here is CASSLVGSGYGYTF. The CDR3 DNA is TGTGCCAGCAGCTTAGTAGGGAGCGGCTATGGCTACACCTTC.

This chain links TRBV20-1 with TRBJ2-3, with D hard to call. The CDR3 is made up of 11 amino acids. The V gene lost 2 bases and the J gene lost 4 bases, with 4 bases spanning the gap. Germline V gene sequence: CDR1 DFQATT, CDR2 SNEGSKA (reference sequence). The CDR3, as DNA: TGCAGTGCTAGAATTGCAGATACGCAGTATTTT. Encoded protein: CSARIADTQYF.

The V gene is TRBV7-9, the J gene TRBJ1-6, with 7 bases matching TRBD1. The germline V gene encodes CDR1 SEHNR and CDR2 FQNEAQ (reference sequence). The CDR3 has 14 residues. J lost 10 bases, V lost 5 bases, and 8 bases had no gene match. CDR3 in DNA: TGTGCCAGCAGCGAGACAGGGATGCCCTCACCCCTCCACTTT. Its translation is CASSETGMPSPLHF.

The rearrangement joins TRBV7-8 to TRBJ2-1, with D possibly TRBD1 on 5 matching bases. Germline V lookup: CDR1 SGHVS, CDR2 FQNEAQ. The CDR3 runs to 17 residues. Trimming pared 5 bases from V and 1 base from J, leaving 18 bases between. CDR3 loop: CASSGETDTRSYNEQFF. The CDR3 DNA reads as TGTGCCAGCAGCGGCGAGACGGACACCCGATCCTACAATGAGCAGTTCTTC.

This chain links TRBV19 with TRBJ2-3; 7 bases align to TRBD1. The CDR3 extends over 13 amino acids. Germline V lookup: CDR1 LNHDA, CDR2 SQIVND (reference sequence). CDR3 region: CATGDSRGDTQYF. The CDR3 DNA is TGTGCAACAGGGGACAGTCGTGGAGATACGCAGTATTTT. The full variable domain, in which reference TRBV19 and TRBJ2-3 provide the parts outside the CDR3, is DGGITQSPKYLFRKEGQNVTLSCEQNLNHDAMYWYRQDPGQGLRLIYYSQIVNDFQKGDIAEGYSVSREKKESFPLTVTSAQKNPTAFYLCATGDSRGDTQYFGPGTRLTVL.

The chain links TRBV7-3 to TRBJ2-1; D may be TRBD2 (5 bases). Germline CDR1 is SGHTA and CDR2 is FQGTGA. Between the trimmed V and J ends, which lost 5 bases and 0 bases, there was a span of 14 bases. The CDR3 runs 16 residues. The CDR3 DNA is TGTGCCAGCAGCCCCCAAGCGGCGAGCTCCTACAATGAGCAGTTCTTC. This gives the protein CASSPQAASSYNEQFF.

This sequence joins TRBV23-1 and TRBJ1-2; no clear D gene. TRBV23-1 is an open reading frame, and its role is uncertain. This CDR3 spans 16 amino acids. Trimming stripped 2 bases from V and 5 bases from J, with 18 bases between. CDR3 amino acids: CASSQEPWALFYGYTF. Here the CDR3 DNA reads TGCGCCAGCAGTCAAGAGCCCTGGGCCCTATTTTATGGCTACACCTTC.

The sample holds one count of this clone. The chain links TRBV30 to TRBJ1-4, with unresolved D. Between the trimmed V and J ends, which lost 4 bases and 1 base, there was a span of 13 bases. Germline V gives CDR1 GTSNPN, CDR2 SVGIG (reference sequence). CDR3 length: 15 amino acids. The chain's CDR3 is CAWTRLGETNEKLFF. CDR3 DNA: TGTGCCTGGACGCGACTTGGGGAAACTAATGAAAAACTGTTTTTT.

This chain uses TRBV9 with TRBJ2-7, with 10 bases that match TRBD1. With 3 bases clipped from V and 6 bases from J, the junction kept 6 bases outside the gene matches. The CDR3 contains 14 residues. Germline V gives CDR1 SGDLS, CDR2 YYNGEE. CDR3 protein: CASSASGTGVEQYF. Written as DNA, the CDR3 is TGTGCCAGCAGCGCCTCCGGGACAGGGGTCGAGCAGTACTTC.

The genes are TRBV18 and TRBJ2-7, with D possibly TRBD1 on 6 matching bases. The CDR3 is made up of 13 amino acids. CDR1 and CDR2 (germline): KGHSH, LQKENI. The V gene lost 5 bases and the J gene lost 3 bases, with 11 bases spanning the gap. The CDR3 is CASSTGTNYEQYF. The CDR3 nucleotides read TGTGCCAGCTCAACCGGGACAAACTACGAGCAGTACTTC.

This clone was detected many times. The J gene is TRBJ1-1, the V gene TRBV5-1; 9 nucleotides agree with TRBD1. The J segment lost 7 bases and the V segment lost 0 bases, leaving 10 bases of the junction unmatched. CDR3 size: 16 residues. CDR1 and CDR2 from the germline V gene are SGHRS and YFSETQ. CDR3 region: CASSLVGYRGQGEAFF. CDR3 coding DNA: TGCGCCAGCAGCTTGGTTGGCTACAGGGGGCAGGGTGAAGCTTTCTTT.

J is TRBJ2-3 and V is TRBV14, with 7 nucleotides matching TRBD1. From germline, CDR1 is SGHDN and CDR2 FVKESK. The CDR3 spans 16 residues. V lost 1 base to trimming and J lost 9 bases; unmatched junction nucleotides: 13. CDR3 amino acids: CASSQVKGQPADTQYF. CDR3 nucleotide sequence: TGTGCCAGCAGCCAAGTAAAGGGACAGCCCGCCGACACGCAGTATTTT.

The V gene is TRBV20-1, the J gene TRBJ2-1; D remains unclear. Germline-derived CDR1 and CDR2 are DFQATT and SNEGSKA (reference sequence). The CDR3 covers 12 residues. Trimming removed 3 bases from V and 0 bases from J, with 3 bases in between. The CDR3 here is CSASVSYNEQFF. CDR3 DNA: TGCAGTGCTAGTGTCTCCTACAATGAGCAGTTCTTC.

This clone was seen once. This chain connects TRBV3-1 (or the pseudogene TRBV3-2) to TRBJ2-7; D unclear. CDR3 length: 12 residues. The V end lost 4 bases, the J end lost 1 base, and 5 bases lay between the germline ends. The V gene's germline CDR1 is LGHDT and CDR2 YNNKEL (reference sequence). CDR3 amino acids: CASSPRSYEQYF. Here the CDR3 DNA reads TGTGCCAGCAGCCCACGATCCTACGAGCAGTACTTC.

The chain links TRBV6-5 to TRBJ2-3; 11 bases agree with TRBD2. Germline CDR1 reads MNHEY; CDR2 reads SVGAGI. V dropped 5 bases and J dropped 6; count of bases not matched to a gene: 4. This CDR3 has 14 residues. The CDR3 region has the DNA TGTGCCAGCAGTACTAGCGGGAGAGCGGATACGCAGTATTTT. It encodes CASSTSGRADTQYF.